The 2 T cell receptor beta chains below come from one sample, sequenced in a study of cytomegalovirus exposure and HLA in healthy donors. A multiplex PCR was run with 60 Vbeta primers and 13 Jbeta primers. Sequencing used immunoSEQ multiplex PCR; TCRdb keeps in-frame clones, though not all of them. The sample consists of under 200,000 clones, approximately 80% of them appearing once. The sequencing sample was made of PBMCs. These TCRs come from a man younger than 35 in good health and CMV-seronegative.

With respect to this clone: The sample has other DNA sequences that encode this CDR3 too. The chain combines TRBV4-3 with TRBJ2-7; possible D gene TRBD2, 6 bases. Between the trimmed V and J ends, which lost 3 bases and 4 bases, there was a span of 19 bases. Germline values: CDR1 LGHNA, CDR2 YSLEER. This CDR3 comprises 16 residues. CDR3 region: CASSHSGTGEAYEQYF. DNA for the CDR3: TGCGCCAGCAGCCACTCTGGGACGGGGGAAGCTTACGAGCAGTACTTC.

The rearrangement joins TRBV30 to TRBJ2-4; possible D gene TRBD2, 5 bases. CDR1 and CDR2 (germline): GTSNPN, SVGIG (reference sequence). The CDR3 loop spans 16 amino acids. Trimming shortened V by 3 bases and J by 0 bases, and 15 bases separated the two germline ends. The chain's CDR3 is CAWRPPERQAKNIQYF. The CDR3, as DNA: TGTGCCTGGAGACCTCCCGAGCGGCAAGCCAAAAACATTCAGTACTTC.